The 18 T cell receptor beta chains below come from one sample, sequenced in a study of monozygotic twins with inflammatory bowel disease (dated by TCRdb to between 2018 and 2021). The method was 5' RACE. The run used an Illumina HiSeq 2500. The reads underwent TCRdb reprocessing, giving one record for each CDR3 protein sequence and no DNA. The sample table on file contains about 350,000 distinct CDR3 sequences. The biggest ten clones account for approximately 2% of the sample. Sequencing was performed on blood. The receptors here all came from a human donor with ulcerative colitis or Crohn's disease, or a healthy co-twin of an affected twin (not recorded which).

The CDR3: CASSRGGSPYNEQFF. This chain uses TRBV12-3 or TRBV12-4 with TRBJ2-1; TCRdb lists TRBD2, though no DNA is available to test this call. CDR3 length equals 15 residues.

V usage is TRBV7-2 and J usage is TRBJ2-4; the D call of TRBD2 rests on TCRdb alone, since no DNA is present to check it. This CDR3 is built from 11 residues. CDR1 is SGHTA and CDR2 is FQGNSA in the germline V gene. The CDR3 region is CASSLDRGRYF.

The rearrangement uses TRBV28 and TRBJ2-7. This CDR3 comprises 13 residues. CDR1 is MDHEN, CDR2 SYDVKM, per germline. The chain's CDR3 is CASSSGSSYEQYF.

The chain uses TRBV11-2 and TRBJ2-1. The CDR3 is made up of 13 amino acids. Germline assignment: CDR1 SGHAT and CDR2 FQNNGV. The CDR3: CASSFPSGDEQFF.

The CDR3 is CASSLKAGGAVLGYTF. V gene TRBV6-1 combines with J gene TRBJ1-2; the D gene TCRdb calls, TRBD1, cannot be checked with no DNA. CDR1 is MNHNS, CDR2 SASEGT, per germline. The CDR3 runs 16 residues.

The chain uses TRBV4-2 and TRBJ1-3; no DNA is available, so the TRBD1 call from TCRdb remains unchecked. Germline V gene lookup returns CDR1 LGHNA and CDR2 YNFKEQ. The length of the CDR3 is 17 residues. This CDR3 reads CASSQEVMGDSGNTIYF.

The chain combines TRBV21-1 with TRBJ2-7; the D call of TRBD2 rests on TCRdb alone, since no DNA is present to check it. TRBV21-1 is reported as a pseudogene. The CDR3 spans 16 residues. The CDR3 reads CASSKFGRPFSYEQYF.

The chain employs TRBV13 and TRBJ1-2; TCRdb's D gene call, TRBD1, goes unchecked for lack of DNA. Germline V gene data show CDR1 as PRHDT and CDR2 as FYEKMQ (reference sequence). This CDR3 spans 13 amino acids. CDR3 protein: CASSGTQTGGYTF.

The genes are TRBV5-1 and TRBJ1-4; TCRdb calls TRBD1, which cannot be checked without DNA. The CDR3 loop spans 14 amino acids. Germline V lookup: CDR1 SGHRS, CDR2 YFSETQ. The CDR3 sequence is CASSLGQGNEKLFF.

This chain joins TRBV10-3 and TRBJ2-1; TCRdb's D call, TRBD1, is unchecked because there is no DNA. There are 11 residues in the CDR3. Germline V gene data show CDR1 as ENHRY and CDR2 as SYGVKD. The chain's CDR3 is CAISEGGEQFF.

The chain is built from TRBV7-2 and TRBJ2-1. The CDR3 has 16 amino acids. Germline V gene sequence: CDR1 SGHTA, CDR2 FQGNSA. CDR3 amino acids: CASSLGWSRSYNEQFF.

The gene calls are TRBV7-2 and TRBJ1-2; the D call from TCRdb, TRBD1, cannot be confirmed without DNA. There are 14 residues in the CDR3. Germline V gene data show CDR1 as SGHTA and CDR2 as FQGNSA. The CDR3 loop reads CASSYDRGPAGYTF.

The chain couples TRBV3-1 to TRBJ2-7; TCRdb calls TRBD1, which cannot be checked without DNA. This CDR3 region has 12 residues. The germline V gene encodes CDR1 LGHDT and CDR2 YNNKEL (reference sequence). This CDR3 is CASSTTGFEQYF.

The V call is TRBV29-1, the J call TRBJ2-3. CDR1 and CDR2 (germline): SQVTM, ANQGSEA. The CDR3 extends over 12 amino acids. This CDR3 is CSVELGMNTQYF.

V usage is TRBV2 and J usage is TRBJ1-3. The CDR3 loop spans 14 amino acids. Germline CDR1 is SNHLY and CDR2 is FYNNEI. The CDR3 here is CASLREPSGNTIYF.

The rearrangement uses TRBV30 and TRBJ1-2. Germline V lookup: CDR1 GTSNPN, CDR2 SVGIG (reference sequence). The CDR3 extends over 13 amino acids. The CDR3 reads CAWSVGLDYGYTF.

The chain combines TRBV7-2 with TRBJ1-5. Germline lookup yields CDR1 SGHTA and CDR2 FQGNSA. The CDR3 has 15 amino acids. CDR3 in amino acids: CASSLAGSLNQPQHF. Using reference TRBV7-2 and TRBJ1-5 for the parts outside the CDR3, the full variable domain is GAGVSQSPSNKVTEKGKDVELRCDPISGHTALYWYRQSLGQGLEFLIYFQGNSAPDKSGLPSDRFSAERTGGSVSTLTIQRTQQEDSAVYLCASSLAGSLNQPQHFGDGTRLSIL.

V gene TRBV20-1 combines with J gene TRBJ2-7. The CDR3 has 12 residues. The germline V gene has CDR1 DFQATT and CDR2 SNEGSKA (reference sequence). CDR3 residues: CSARPRIHEQYF.